A selection of T cell receptor beta chains follows, all from one sample in a study of spatial heterogeneity in lung cancer. TCRdb fed the 5' RACE reads into MiXCR, producing one record per CDR3 protein. The profile shows some 45,000 distinct CDR3 sequences, 12% of them singletons. The starting material was PBMCs, obtained at surgery. The receptors were gathered from a female donor with early-stage non-small cell lung cancer. The CDR3 runs from the conserved cysteine through the conserved F or W. A D gene is named only where the DNA matches it firmly. The size entry is marked missing in some rows and otherwise reads once, few, many or a size class.

clone size: many; D gene: TRBD1; J gene: TRBJ1-2; V gene: TRBV20-1; CDR3 protein: CSAHGQGALNYGYTF; CDR3 DNA: TGCAGTGCTCATGGACAGGGGGCGCTGAACTATGGCTACACCTTC
clone size: once; D gene: .; J gene: TRBJ1-1; V gene: TRBV4-3; CDR3 protein: CASSQDLAGTEAFF; CDR3 DNA: TGCGCCAGCAGCCAAGATCTAGCGGGGACTGAAGCTTTCTTT
clone size: many; D gene: TRBD2; J gene: TRBJ2-7; V gene: TRBV9; CDR3 protein: CASSPGPGGEQYF; CDR3 DNA: TGTGCCAGCAGCCCCGGGCCGGGAGGGGAGCAGTACTTC
clone size: many; D gene: TRBD2; J gene: TRBJ2-3; V gene: TRBV10-3; CDR3 protein: CAIREGLAGAGDTQYF; CDR3 DNA: TGTGCCATCAGAGAAGGACTAGCGGGGGCGGGAGATACGCAGTATTTT
clone size: many; D gene: .; J gene: TRBJ1-1; V gene: TRBV10-3; CDR3 protein: CAIKGGLNTEAFF; CDR3 DNA: TGTGCCATCAAGGGCGGGCTGAACACTGAAGCTTTCTTT
clone size: many; D gene: TRBD1; J gene: TRBJ1-2; V gene: TRBV7-9; CDR3 protein: CASQSGPGQGAHGYTF; CDR3 DNA: TGTGCCAGCCAAAGCGGGCCGGGGCAGGGGGCGCACGGCTACACCTTC
clone size: many; D gene: .; J gene: TRBJ2-7; V gene: TRBV6-5; CDR3 protein: CASKLGRTSDGEQYF; CDR3 DNA: TGTGCCAGCAAACTGGGACGGACCAGCGATGGGGAGCAGTACTTC
clone size: .; D gene: TRBD2; J gene: TRBJ2-1; V gene: TRBV12-3/TRBV12-4; CDR3 protein: CASSLAGTTTEQFF; CDR3 DNA: TGTGCCAGCAGTTTAGCAGGGACTACGACTGAGCAGTTCTTC
clone size: few; D gene: TRBD1; J gene: TRBJ2-2; V gene: TRBV5-4; CDR3 protein: CASSSTGAQELFF; CDR3 DNA: TGTGCCAGCAGTTCGACAGGGGCCCAGGAGCTGTTTTTT
clone size: few; D gene: .; J gene: TRBJ2-1; V gene: TRBV20-1; CDR3 protein: CSASRLALYNEQFF; CDR3 DNA: TGCAGTGCTAGTCGGCTAGCGCTATACAATGAGCAGTTCTTC
clone size: .; D gene: .; J gene: TRBJ2-1; V gene: TRBV5-4; CDR3 protein: CASSPSKRGSSYNEQFF; CDR3 DNA: TGTGCCAGCAGCCCGTCCAAGAGGGGGAGCTCCTACAATGAGCAGTTCTTC
clone size: many; D gene: TRBD2; J gene: TRBJ2-5; V gene: TRBV20-1; CDR3 protein: CSARDRVAGGETQYF; CDR3 DNA: TGCAGTGCTAGAGATCGGGTGGCGGGGGGAGAGACCCAGTACTTC
clone size: many; D gene: .; J gene: TRBJ2-1; V gene: TRBV27; CDR3 protein: CASSLVQDNEQFF; CDR3 DNA: TGTGCCAGCAGTTTGGTGCAGGACAATGAGCAGTTCTTC
clone size: few; D gene: TRBD1; J gene: TRBJ2-1; V gene: TRBV12-3/TRBV12-4; CDR3 protein: CASSLEQGLYNEQFF; CDR3 DNA: TGTGCCAGCAGTTTAGAACAGGGGTTATACAATGAGCAGTTCTTC
clone size: few; D gene: .; J gene: TRBJ1-2; V gene: TRBV6-6; CDR3 protein: CASSAHVSRTGYTF; CDR3 DNA: TGTGCCAGCAGTGCACACGTTAGCAGAACTGGCTACACCTTC
clone size: .; D gene: .; J gene: TRBJ1-4; V gene: TRBV7-6; CDR3 protein: CASSLMGGENEKLSF; CDR3 DNA: TGTGCCAGCAGCTTAATGGGCGGTGAAAATGAAAAACTGTCTTTT
clone size: many; D gene: .; J gene: TRBJ2-7; V gene: TRBV6-2/TRBV6-3; CDR3 protein: CASSGDSYEQYF; CDR3 DNA: TGTGCCAGCTCAGGGGATTCCTACGAGCAGTACTTC
clone size: many; D gene: .; J gene: TRBJ1-5; V gene: TRBV3-1; CDR3 protein: CASSPRSNQPQHF; CDR3 DNA: TGTGCCAGCAGCCCTCGCAGCAATCAGCCCCAGCATTTT
clone size: few; D gene: .; J gene: TRBJ1-3; V gene: TRBV7-2; CDR3 protein: CASSLAKPSGNTIYF; CDR3 DNA: TGTGCCAGCAGCTTAGCTAAACCCTCTGGAAACACCATATATTTT
clone size: .; D gene: TRBD1; J gene: TRBJ2-5; V gene: TRBV7-9; CDR3 protein: CASSLAERGQGLKETQYF; CDR3 DNA: TGTGCCAGCAGCTTAGCGGAAAGAGGACAGGGCTTAAAAGAGACCCAGTACTTC
clone size: few; D gene: TRBD1; J gene: TRBJ2-5; V gene: TRBV3-1; CDR3 protein: CASSQDRGTGYQETQYF; CDR3 DNA: TGTGCCAGCAGCCAAGATAGGGGGACAGGCTACCAAGAGACCCAGTACTTC
clone size: .; D gene: .; J gene: TRBJ1-3; V gene: TRBV12-3/TRBV12-4; CDR3 protein: CASSFGLSGNTIYF; CDR3 DNA: TGTGCCAGCAGTTTCGGCCTCTCTGGAAACACCATATATTTT
clone size: many; D gene: TRBD1; J gene: TRBJ2-2; V gene: TRBV19; CDR3 protein: CASSIRGNRGANTGELFF; CDR3 DNA: TGTGCCAGTAGTATTAGGGGGAACAGGGGGGCGAACACCGGGGAGCTGTTTTTT
clone size: many; D gene: .; J gene: TRBJ1-2; V gene: TRBV28; CDR3 protein: CASRWGRANYGYTF; CDR3 DNA: TGTGCCAGCCGGTGGGGCAGAGCTAACTATGGCTACACCTTC
clone size: few; D gene: .; J gene: TRBJ2-5; V gene: TRBV27; CDR3 protein: CASSLYKRAPQETQYF; CDR3 DNA: TGTGCCAGCAGTTTATATAAGCGGGCCCCCCAAGAGACCCAGTACTTC
clone size: .; D gene: TRBD2; J gene: TRBJ2-7; V gene: TRBV27; CDR3 protein: CASSFRRSGVPSYEQYF; CDR3 DNA: TGTGCCAGCAGTTTTAGGCGTAGCGGGGTCCCCTCCTACGAGCAGTACTTC